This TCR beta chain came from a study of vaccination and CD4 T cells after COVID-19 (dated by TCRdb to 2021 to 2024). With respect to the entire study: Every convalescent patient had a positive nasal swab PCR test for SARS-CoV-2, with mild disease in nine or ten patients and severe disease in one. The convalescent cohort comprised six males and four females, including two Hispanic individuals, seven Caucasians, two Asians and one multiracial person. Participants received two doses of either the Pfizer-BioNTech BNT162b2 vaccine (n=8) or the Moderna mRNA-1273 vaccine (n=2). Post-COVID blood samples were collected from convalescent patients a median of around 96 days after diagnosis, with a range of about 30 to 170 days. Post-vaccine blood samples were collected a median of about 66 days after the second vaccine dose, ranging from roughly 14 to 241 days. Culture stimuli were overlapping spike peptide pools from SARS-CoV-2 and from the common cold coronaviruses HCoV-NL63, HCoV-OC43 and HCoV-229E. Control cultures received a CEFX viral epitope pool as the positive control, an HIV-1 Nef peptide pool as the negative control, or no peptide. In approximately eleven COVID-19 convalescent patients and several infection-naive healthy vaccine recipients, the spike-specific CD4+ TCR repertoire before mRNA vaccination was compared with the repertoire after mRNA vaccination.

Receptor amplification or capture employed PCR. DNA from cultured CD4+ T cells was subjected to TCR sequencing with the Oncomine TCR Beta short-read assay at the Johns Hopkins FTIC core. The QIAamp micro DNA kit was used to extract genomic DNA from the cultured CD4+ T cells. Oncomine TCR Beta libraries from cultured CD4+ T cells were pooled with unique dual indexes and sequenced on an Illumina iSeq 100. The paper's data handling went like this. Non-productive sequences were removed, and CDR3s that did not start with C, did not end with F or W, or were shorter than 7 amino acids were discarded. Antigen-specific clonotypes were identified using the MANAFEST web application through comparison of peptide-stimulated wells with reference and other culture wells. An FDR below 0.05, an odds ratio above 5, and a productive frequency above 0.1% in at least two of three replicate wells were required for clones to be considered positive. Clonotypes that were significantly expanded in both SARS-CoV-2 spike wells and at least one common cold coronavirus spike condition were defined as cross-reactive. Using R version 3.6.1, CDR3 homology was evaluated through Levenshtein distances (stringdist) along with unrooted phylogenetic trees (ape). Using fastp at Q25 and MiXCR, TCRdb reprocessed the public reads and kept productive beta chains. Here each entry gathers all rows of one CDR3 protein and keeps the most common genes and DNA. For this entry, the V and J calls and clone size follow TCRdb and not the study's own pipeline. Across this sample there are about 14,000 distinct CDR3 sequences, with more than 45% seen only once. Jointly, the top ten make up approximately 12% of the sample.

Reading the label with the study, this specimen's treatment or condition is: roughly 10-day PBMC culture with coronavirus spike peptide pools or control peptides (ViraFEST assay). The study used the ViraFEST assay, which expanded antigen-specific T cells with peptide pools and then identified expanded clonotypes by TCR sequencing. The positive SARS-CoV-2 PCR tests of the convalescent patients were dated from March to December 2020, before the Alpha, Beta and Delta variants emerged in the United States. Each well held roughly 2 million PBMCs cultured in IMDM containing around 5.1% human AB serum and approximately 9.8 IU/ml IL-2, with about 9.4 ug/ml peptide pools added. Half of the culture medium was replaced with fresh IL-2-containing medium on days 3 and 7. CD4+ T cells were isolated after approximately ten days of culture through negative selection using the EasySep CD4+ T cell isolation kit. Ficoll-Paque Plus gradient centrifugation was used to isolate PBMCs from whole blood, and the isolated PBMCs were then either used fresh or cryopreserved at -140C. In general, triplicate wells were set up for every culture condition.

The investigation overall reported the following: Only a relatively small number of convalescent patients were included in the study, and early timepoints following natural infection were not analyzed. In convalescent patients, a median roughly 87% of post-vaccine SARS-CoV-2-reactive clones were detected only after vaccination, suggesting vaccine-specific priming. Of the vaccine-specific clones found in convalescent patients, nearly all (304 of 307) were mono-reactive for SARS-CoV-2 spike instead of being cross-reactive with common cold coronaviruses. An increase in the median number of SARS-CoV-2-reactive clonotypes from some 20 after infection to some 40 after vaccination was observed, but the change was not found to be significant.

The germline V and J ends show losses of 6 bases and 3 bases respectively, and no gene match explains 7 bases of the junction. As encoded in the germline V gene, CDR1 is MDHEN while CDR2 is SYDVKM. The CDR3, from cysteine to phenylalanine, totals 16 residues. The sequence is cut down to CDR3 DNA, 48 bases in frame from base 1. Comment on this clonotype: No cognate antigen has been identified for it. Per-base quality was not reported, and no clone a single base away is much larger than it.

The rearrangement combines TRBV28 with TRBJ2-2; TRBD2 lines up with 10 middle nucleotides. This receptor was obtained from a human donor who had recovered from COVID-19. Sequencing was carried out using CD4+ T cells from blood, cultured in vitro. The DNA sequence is TGTGCCAGCAGGTCTGCCCTAGCGGGAGACACCGGGGAGCTGTTTTTT. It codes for CASRSALAGDTGELFF.